This T cell receptor (beta chain) was retrieved from a study of blood T cell repertoires in COVID-19. Study context: COVID-19 samples from acute and convalescent phases originated in the United States, Italy and Spain.

Germline V gene data show CDR1 as SGDLS and CDR2 as YYNGEE. The CDR3 contains 16 residues. V trimming: 2 bases; J trimming: 2 bases; junction bases outside the gene matches: 5. Here immunoSEQ multiplex PCR was the method, and the copy in TCRdb shows in-frame clones only, minus some. The sample lists about 150,000 clones, approximately 86% occurring once. Followed longitudinally, the Seattle patients had been enrolled during active infection. The sequence was collected from a man older than 75 with COVID-19, enrolled during active disease. This chain joins TRBV9 and TRBJ2-2, with 8 nucleotides matching TRBD2. Material: peripheral blood. CDR3 nucleotides: TGTGCCAGCAGCGTCCCCGGGGGGGCAAACACCGGGGAGCTGTTTTTT. It specifies CASSVPGGANTGELFF.